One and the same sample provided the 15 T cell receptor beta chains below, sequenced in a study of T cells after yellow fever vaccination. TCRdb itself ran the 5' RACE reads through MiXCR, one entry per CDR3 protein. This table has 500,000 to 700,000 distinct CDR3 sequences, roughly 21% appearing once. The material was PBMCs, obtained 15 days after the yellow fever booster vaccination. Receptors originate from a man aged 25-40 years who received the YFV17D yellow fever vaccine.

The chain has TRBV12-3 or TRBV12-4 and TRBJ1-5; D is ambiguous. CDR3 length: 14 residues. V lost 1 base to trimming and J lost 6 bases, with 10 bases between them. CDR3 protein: CASSLGELIQPQHF. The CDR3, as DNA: TGTGCCAGCAGTTTAGGGGAGCTCATTCAGCCCCAGCATTTT.

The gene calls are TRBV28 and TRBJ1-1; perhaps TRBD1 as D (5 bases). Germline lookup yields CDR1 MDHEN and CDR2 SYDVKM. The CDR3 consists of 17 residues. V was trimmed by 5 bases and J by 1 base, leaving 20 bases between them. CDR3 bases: TGTGCCAGCAGTCACGGGGGTGTGGGAGGGCCGAACACTGAAGCTTTCTTT. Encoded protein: CASSHGGVGGPNTEAFF.

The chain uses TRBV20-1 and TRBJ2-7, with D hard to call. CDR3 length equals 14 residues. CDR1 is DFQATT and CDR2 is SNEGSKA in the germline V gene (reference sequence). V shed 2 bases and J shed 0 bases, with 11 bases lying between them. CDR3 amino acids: CSARSGFSSYEQYF. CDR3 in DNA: TGCAGTGCTAGATCCGGATTTAGCTCCTACGAGCAGTACTTC.

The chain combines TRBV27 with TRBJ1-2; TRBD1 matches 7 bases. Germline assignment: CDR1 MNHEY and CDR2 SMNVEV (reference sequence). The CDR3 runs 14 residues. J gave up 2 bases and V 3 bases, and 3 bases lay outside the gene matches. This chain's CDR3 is CASSFKGGNYGYTF. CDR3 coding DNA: TGTGCCAGCAGTTTTAAAGGGGGCAACTATGGCTACACCTTC.

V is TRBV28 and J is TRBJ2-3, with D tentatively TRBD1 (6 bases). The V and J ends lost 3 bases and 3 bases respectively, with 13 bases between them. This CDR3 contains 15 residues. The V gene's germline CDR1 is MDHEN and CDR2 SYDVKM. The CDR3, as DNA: TGTGCCAGCAGTTTCGGACAGAGAAGGACAGATACGCAGTATTTT. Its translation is CASSFGQRRTDTQYF.

DNA of the CDR3: TGTGCCAACGGGAGGGCCGGGTCAAAAAACATTCAGTACTTC. Protein: CANGRAGSKNIQYF. The genes are TRBV7-2 and TRBJ2-4; 8 bases map to TRBD2. Germline-derived CDR1 and CDR2 are SGHTA and FQGNSA. This CDR3 has 14 amino acids. V shed 10 bases, J shed 4 bases, and the junction held 9 bases outside the gene matches.

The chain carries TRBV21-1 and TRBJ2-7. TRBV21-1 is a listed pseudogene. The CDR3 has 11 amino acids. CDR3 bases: TGTGCCAGCAGCAAATGGCGCGAGCAGTACTTC. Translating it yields CASSKWREQYF.

CDR3 residues: CSARDEGRGNSPLHF. The CDR3 DNA reads as TGCAGTGCTAGAGATGAGGGAAGGGGCAATTCACCCCTCCACTTT. V is TRBV20-1 and J is TRBJ1-6, with a weak D call TRBD1 (5 bases). The CDR3 is 15 residues long. Germline V gene lookup returns CDR1 DFQATT and CDR2 SNEGSKA (reference sequence). The V end lost 0 bases, the J end lost 7 bases, and 13 bases lay between the germline ends.

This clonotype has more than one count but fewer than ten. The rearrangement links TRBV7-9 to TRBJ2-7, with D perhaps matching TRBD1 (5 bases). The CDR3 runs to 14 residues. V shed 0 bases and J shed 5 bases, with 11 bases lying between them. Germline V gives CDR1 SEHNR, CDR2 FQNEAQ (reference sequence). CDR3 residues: CASSLALAGHEQYF. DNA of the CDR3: TGTGCCAGCAGCTTAGCGTTGGCAGGGCACGAGCAGTACTTC.

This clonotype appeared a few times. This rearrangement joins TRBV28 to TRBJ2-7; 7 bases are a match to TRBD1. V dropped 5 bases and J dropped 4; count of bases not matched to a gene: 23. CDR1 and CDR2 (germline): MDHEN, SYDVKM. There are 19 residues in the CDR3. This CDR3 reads CASSTQQKVGTGVLYEQYF. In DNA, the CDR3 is TGTGCCAGCAGTACTCAACAGAAGGTGGGAACAGGGGTTTTATACGAGCAGTACTTC.

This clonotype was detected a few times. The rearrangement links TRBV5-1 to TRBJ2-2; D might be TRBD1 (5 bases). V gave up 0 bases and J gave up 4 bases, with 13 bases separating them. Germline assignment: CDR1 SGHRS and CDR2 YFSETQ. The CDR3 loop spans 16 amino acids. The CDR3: CASSLDSGRATGELFF. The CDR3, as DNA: TGCGCCAGCAGCTTGGACTCAGGCAGGGCCACCGGGGAGCTGTTTTTT. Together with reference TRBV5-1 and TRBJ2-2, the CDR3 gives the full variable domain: KAGVTQTPRYLIKTRGQQVTLSCSPISGHRSVSWYQQTPGQGLQFLFEYFSETQRNKGNFPGRFSGRQFSNSRSEMNVSTLELGDSALYLCASSLDSGRATGELFFGEGSRLTVL.

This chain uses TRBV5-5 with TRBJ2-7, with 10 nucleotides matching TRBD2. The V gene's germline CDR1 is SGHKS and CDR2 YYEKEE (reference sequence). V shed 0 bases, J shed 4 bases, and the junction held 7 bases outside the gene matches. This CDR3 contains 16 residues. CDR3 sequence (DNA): TGTGCCAGCAGCTTGGCCGGGCTAGCGGGAGAGTACGAGCAGTACTTC. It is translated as CASSLAGLAGEYEQYF. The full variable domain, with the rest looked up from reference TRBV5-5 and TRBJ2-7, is DAGVTQSPTHLIKTRGQQVTLRCSPISGHKSVSWYQQVLGQGPQFIFQYYEKEERGRGNFPDRFSARQFPNYSSELNVNALLLGDSALYLCASSLAGLAGEYEQYFGPGTRLTVT.

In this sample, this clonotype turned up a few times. In DNA, the CDR3 is TGTGCCACCAGTGTGGCAGCCGACAATTCACCCCTCCACTTT. Protein product: CATSVAADNSPLHF. The rearrangement joins TRBV24-1 to TRBJ1-6, with D unclear. The CDR3 is 14 amino acids. V gave up 5 bases and J gave up 7 bases, with 11 bases separating them. Germline V lookup: CDR1 KGHDR, CDR2 SFDVKD.

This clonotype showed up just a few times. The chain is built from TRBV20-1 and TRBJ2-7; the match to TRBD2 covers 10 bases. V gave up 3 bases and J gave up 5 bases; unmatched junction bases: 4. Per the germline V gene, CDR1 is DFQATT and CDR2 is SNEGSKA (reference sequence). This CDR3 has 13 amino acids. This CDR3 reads CSARLAGVHEQYF. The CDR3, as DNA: TGCAGTGCTAGGCTAGCGGGAGTCCACGAGCAGTACTTC.

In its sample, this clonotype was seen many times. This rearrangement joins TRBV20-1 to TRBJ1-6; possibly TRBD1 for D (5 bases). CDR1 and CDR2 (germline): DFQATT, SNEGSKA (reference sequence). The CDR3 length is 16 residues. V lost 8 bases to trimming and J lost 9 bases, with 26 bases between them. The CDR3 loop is CSTLSGGIPFGSPLHF. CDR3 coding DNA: TGCAGTACCCTCTCGGGGGGGATTCCCTTTGGTTCACCCCTCCACTTT.